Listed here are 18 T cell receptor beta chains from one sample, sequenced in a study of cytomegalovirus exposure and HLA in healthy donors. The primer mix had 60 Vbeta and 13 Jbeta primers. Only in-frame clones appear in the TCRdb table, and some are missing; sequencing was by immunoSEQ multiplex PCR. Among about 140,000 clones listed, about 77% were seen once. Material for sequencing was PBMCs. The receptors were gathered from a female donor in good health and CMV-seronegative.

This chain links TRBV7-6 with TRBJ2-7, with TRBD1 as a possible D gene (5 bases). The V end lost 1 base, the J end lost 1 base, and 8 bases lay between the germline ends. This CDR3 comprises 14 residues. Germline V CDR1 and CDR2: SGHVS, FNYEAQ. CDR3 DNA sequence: TGTGCCAGCAGCTTAGGCAGGGTATCCTACGAGCAGTACTTC. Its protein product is CASSLGRVSYEQYF.

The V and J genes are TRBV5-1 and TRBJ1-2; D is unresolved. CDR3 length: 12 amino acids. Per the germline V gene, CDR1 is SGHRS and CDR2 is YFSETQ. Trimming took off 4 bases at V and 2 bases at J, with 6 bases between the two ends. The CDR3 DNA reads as TGCGCCAGCAGCCCGGGGAACTATGGCTACACCTTC. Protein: CASSPGNYGYTF.

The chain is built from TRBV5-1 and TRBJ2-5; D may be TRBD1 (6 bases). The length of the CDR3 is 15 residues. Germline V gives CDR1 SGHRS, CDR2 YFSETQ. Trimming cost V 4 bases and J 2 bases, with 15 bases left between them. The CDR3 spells CASSERGQTQETQYF. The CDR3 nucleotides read TGCGCCAGCAGCGAACGTGGACAGACACAAGAGACCCAGTACTTC.

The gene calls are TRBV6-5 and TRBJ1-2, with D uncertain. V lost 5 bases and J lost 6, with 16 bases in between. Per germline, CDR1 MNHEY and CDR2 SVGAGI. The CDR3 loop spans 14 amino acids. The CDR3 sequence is CASSVPRLEDGYTF. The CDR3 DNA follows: TGTGCCAGCAGTGTCCCCAGGCTGGAGGATGGCTACACCTTC.

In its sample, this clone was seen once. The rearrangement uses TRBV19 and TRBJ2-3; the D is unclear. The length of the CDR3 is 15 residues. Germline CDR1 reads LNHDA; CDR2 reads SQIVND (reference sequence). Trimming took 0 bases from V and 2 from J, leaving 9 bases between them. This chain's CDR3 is CASSIDNLPTDTQYF. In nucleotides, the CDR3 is TGTGCCAGTAGTATAGACAACTTACCCACAGATACGCAGTATTTT.

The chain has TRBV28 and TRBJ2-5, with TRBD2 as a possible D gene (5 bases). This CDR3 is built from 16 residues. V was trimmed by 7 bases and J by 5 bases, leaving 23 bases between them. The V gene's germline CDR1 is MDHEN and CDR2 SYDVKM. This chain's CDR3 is CASTPSGLTDAETQYF. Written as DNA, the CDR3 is TGTGCCAGCACCCCAAGCGGCTTGACGGATGCGGAGACCCAGTACTTC. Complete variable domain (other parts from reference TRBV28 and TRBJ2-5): DVKVTQSSRYLVKRTGEKVFLECVQDMDHENMFWYRQDPGLGLRLIYFSYDVKMKEKGDIPEGYSVSREKKERFSLILESASTNQTSMYLCASTPSGLTDAETQYFGPGTRLLVL.

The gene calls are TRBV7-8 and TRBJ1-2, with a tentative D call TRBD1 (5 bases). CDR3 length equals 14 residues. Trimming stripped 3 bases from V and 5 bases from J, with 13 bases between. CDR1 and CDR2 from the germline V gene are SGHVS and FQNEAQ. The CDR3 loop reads CASSFRQSVYGYTF. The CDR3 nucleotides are TGTGCCAGCAGCTTCCGACAGTCAGTATATGGCTACACCTTC.

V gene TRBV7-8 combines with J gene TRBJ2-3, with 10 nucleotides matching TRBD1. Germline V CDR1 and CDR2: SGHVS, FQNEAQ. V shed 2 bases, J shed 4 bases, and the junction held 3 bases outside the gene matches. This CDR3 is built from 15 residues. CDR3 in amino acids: CASSLWTGGPDTQYF. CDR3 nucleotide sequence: TGTGCCAGCAGCTTATGGACAGGGGGACCAGATACGCAGTATTTT.

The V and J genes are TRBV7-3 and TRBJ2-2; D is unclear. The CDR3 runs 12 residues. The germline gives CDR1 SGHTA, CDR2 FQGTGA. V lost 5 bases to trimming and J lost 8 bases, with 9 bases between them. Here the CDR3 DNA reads TGTGCCAGCAGCCTTATAGTGGGGGAGCTGTTTTTT. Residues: CASSLIVGELFF.

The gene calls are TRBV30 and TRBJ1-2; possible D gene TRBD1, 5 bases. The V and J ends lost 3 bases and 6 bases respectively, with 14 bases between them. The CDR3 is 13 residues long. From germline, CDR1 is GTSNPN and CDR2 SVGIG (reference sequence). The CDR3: CAWRTVTGDGYTF. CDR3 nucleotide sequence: TGTGCCTGGAGAACAGTTACGGGGGATGGCTACACCTTC.

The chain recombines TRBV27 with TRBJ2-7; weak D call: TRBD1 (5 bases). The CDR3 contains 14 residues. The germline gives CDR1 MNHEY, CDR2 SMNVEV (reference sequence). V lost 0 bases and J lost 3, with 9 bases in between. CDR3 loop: CASSLSPDIYEQYF. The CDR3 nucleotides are TGTGCCAGCAGTTTATCCCCGGACATCTACGAGCAGTACTTC.

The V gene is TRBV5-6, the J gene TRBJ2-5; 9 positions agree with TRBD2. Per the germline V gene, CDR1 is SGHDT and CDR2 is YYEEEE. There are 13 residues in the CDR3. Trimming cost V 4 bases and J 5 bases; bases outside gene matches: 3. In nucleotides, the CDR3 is TGTGCCAGCAGCGGACTAGCGTTCGAGACCCAGTACTTC. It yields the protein CASSGLAFETQYF.

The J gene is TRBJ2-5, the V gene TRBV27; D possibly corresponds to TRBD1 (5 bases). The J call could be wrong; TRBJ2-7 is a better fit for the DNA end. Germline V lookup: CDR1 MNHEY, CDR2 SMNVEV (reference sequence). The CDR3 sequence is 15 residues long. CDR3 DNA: TGTGCCAGCAGTTTATATCCGTGGCAGGGCCACGAGCAGTACTTC. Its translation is CASSLYPWQGHEQYF.

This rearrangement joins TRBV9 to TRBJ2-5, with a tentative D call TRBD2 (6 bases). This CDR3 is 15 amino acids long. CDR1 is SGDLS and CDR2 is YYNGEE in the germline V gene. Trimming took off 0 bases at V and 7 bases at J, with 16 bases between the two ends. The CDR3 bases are TGTGCCAGCAGCGTAGCTCGGGCTTTGGGGGGGACCCAGTACTTC. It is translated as CASSVARALGGTQYF.

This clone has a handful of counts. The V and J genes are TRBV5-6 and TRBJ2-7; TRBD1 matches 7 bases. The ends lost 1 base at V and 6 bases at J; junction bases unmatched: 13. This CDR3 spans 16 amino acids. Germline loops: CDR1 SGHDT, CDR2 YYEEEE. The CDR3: CASSLLPGQNIPEQYF. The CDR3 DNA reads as TGTGCCAGCAGCTTGCTTCCGGGACAGAACATACCCGAGCAGTACTTC.

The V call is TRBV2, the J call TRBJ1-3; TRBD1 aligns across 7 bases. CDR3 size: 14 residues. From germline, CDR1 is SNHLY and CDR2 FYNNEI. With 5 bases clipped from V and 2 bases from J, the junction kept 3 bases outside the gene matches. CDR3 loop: CASSYGTAGNTIYF. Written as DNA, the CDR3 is TGTGCCAGCAGTTACGGGACAGCTGGAAACACCATATATTTT.

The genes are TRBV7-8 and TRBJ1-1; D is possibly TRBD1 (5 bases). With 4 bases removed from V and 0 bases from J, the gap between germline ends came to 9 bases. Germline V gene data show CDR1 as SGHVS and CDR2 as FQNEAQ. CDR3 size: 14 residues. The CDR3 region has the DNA TGTGCCAGCAGCTCCTGGACACTGAACACTGAAGCTTTCTTT. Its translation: CASSSWTLNTEAFF.

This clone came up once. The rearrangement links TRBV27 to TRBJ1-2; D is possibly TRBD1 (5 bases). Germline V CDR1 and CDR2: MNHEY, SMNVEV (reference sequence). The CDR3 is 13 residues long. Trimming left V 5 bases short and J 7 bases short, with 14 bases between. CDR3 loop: CASSTQGFLGYTF. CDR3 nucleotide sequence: TGTGCCAGCAGTACCCAGGGTTTCCTTGGCTACACCTTC.